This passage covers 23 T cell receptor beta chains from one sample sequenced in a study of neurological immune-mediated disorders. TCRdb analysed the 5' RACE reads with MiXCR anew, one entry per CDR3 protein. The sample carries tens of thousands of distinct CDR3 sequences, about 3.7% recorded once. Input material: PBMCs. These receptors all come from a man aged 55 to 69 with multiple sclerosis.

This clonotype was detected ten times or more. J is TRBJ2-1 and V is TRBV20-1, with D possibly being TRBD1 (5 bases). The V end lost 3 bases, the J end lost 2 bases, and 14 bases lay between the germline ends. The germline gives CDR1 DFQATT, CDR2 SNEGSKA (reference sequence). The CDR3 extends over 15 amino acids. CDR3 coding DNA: TGCAGTGCTAGTGTTAGGGGAAACCCCTACAATGAGCAGTTCTTC. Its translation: CSASVRGNPYNEQFF.

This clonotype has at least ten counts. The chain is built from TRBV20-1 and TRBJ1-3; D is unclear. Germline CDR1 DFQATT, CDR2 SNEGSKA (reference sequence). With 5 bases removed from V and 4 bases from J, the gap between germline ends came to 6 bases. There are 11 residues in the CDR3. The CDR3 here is CSAQGGNTIYF. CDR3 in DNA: TGCAGTGCTCAAGGGGGAAACACCATATATTTT.

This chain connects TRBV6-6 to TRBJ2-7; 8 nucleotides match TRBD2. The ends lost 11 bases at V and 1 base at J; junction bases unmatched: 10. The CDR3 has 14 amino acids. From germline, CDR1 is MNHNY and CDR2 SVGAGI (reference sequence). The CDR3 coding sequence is TGTGCCTTTCCCTGGGGACTAGAATCCTACGAGCAGTACTTC. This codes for CAFPWGLESYEQYF.

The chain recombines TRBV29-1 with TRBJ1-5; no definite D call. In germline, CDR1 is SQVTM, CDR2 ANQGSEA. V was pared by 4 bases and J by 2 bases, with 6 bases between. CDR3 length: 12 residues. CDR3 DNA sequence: TGCAGCGTTGGGACCGGCAATCAGCCCCAGCATTTT. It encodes CSVGTGNQPQHF.

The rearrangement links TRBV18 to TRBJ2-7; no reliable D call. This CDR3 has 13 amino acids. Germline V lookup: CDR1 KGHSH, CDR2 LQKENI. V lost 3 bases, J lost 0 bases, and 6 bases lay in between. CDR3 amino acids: CASSPPPSYEQYF. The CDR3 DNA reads TGTGCCAGCTCACCCCCACCCTCCTACGAGCAGTACTTC.

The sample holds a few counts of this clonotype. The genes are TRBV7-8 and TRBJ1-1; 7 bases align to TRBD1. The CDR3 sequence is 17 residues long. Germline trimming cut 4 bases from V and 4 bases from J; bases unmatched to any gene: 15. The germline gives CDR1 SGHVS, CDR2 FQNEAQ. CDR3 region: CASSSSISNRGITEAFF. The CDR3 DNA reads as TGTGCCAGCAGCTCATCAATTAGTAACAGGGGAATCACTGAAGCTTTCTTT.

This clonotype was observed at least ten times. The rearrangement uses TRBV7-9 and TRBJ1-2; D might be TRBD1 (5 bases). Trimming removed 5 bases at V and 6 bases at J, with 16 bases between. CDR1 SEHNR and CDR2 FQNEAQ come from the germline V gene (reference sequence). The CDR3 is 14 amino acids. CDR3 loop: CASSLVRGVHGYTF. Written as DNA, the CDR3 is TGTGCCAGCAGCCTCGTTCGAGGGGTACATGGCTACACCTTC.

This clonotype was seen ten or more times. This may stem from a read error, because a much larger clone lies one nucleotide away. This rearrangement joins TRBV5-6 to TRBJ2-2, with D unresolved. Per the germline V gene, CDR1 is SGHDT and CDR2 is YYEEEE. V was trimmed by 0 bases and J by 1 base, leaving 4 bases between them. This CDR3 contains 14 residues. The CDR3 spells CASSLGKNTGELFF. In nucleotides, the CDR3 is TGTGCCAGCAGCTTGGGGAAGAACACCGGGGAGCTGTTTTTT.

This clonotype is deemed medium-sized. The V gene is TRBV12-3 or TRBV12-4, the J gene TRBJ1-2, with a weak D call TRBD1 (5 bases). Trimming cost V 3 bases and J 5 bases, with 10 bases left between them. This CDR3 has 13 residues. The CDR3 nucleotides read TGTGCCAGCAGTTTGAAGCCAGGGTATGGCTACACCTTC. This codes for CASSLKPGYGYTF.

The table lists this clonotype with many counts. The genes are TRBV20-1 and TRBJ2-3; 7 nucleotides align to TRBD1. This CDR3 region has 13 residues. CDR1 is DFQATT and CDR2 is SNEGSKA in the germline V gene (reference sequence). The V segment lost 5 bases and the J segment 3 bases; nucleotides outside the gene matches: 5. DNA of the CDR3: TGCAGTGCTCCGACAGGGTCGACAGATACGCAGTATTTT. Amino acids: CSAPTGSTDTQYF.

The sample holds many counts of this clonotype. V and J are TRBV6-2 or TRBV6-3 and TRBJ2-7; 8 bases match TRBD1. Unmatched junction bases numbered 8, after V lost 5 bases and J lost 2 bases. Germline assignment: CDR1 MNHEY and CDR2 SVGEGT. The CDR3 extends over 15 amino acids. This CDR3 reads CASSRPGQGTYEQYF. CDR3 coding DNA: TGTGCCAGCAGTCGCCCCGGACAGGGCACCTACGAGCAGTACTTC.

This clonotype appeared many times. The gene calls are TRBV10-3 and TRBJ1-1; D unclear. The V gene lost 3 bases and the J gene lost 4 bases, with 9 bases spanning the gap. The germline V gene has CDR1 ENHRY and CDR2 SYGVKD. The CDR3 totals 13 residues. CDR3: CAISESVPTEAFF. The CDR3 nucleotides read TGTGCCATCAGTGAATCGGTCCCCACTGAAGCTTTCTTT.

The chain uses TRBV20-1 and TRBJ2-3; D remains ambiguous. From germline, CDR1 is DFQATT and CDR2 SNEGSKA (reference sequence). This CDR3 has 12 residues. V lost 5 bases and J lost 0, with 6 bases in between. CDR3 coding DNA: TGCAGTGCTCCGACTAGCACAGATACGCAGTATTTT. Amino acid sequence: CSAPTSTDTQYF.

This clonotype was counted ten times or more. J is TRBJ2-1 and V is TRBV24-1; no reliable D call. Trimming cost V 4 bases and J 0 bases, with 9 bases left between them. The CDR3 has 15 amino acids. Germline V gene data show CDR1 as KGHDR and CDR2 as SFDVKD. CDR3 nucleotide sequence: TGTGCCACCAGTGACGAAGGGTTCTCCTACAATGAGCAGTTCTTC. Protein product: CATSDEGFSYNEQFF.

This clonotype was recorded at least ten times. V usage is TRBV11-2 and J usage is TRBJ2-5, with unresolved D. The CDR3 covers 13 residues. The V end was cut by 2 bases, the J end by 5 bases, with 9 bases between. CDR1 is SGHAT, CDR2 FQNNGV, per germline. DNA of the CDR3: TGTGCCAGCAGCTTATCCCTAGGGGAGACCCAGTACTTC. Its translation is CASSLSLGETQYF.

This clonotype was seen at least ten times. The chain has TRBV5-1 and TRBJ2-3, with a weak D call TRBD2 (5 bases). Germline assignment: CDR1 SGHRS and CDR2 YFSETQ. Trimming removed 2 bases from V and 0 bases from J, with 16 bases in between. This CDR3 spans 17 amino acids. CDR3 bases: TGCGCCAGCAGCTTCAGGTCTTTGGGCGGGAGCACAGATACGCAGTATTTT. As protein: CASSFRSLGGSTDTQYF.

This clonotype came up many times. In DNA form, the CDR3 reads TGCGCCAGCAGCTTACGGGCCTCCATGAACACTGAAGCTTTCTTT. Amino acids: CASSLRASMNTEAFF. V is TRBV5-1 and J is TRBJ1-1; no firm D call. The CDR3 covers 15 residues. Trimming took off 2 bases at V and 0 bases at J, with 11 bases between the two ends. Germline CDR1 and CDR2: SGHRS and YFSETQ.

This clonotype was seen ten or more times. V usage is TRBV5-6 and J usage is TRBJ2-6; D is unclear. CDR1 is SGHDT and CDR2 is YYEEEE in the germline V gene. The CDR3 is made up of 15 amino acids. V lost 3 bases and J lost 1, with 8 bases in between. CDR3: CASSSFGSGANVLTF. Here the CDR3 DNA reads TGTGCCAGCAGCTCGTTCGGGTCTGGGGCCAACGTCCTGACTTTC.

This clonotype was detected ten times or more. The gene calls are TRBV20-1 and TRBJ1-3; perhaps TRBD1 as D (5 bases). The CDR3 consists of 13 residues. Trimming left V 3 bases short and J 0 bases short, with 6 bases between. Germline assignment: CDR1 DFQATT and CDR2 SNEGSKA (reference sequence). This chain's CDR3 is CSASTGSGNTIYF. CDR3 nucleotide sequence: TGCAGTGCTAGTACAGGCTCTGGAAACACCATATATTTT.

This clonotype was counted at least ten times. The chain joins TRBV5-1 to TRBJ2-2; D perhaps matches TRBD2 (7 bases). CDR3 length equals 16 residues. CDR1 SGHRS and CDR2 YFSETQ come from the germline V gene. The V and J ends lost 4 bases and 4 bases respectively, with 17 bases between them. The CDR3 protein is CASSPMGASGTGELFF. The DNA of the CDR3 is TGCGCCAGCAGCCCGATGGGGGCTAGCGGCACCGGGGAGCTGTTTTTT.

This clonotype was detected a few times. The CDR3 region has the DNA TGTGCCAGCAGTCTACAGGCCACCAACTATGGCTACACCTTC. Protein sequence: CASSLQATNYGYTF. The chain employs TRBV6-1 and TRBJ1-2; a weak D match, TRBD1 (5 bases). The CDR3 loop spans 14 amino acids. Germline V gene lookup returns CDR1 MNHNS and CDR2 SASEGT. Trimming took off 5 bases at V and 2 bases at J, with 12 bases between the two ends.

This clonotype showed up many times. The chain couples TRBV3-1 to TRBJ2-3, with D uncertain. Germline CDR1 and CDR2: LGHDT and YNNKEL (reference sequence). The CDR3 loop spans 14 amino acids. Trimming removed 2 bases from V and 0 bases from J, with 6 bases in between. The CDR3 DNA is TGTGCCAGCAGCCAATGGCACAGCACAGATACGCAGTATTTT. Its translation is CASSQWHSTDTQYF.

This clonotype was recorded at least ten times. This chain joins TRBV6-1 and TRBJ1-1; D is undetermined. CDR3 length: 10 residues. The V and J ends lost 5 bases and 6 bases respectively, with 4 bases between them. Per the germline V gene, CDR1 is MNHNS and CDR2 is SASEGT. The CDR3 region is CASSTSEAFF. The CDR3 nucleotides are TGTGCCAGCAGTACTTCTGAAGCTTTCTTT.